This T cell receptor (beta chain) was found in a study of post-analysis software for immune sequencing data. General study results and limits: Compared against controls, patients with multiple sclerosis displayed significantly lower normalized Chao1 diversity. Patients showed TRBV5-6, TRBV5-1 and TRBV20-1 among five TRBV segments more frequent than in controls.

As for this clonotype: Its antigen remains unidentified.

The germline V gene encodes CDR1 SGHDT and CDR2 YYEEEE. V was clipped by 7 bases and J by 1 base; unmatched bases: 5. CDR3 length equals 13 residues. Unique molecular identifiers were carried by the TCR beta cDNA libraries. TCRdb called the PCR reads again in MiXCR, with one record for every CDR3 protein. There are about 680,000 distinct CDR3 sequences in the sample; over 45% occur only once, and about 11% lies in the top ten. The TCR comes from a girl between 2 and 10 years old with multiple sclerosis. The V and J genes are TRBV5-6 and TRBJ2-7; 7 bases fit TRBD2. The sequenced sample was blood. CDR3 residues: CASSSGMSYEQYF. CDR3 in DNA: TGTGCCAGCTCGAGCGGGATGTCCTACGAGCAGTACTTC.